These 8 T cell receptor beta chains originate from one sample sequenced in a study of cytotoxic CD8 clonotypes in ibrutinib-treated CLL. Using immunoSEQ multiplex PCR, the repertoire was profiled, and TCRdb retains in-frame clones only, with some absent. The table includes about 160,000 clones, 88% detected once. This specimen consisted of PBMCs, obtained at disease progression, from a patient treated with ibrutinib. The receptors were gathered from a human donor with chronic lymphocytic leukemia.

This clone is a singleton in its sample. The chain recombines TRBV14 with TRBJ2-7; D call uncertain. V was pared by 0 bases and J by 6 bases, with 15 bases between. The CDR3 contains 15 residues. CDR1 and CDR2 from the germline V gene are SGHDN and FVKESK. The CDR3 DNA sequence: TGTGCCAGCAGCCAAGAAAGGGAACAAACGGTCGAGCAGTACTTC. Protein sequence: CASSQEREQTVEQYF.

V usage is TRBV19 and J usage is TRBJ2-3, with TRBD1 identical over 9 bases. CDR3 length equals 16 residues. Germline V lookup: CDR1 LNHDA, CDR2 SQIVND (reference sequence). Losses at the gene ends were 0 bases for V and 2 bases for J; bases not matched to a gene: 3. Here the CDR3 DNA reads TGTGCCAGTAGTATAGATCAACAGGGGGCCACAGATACGCAGTATTTT. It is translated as CASSIDQQGATDTQYF.

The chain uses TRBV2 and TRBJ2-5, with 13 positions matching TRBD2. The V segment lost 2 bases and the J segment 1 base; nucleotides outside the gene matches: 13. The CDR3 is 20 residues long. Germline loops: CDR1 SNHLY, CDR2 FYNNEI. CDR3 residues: CASSEWGLAGPGGPQETQYF. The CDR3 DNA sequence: TGTGCCAGCAGTGAATGGGGACTAGCGGGACCCGGGGGGCCCCAAGAGACCCAGTACTTC.

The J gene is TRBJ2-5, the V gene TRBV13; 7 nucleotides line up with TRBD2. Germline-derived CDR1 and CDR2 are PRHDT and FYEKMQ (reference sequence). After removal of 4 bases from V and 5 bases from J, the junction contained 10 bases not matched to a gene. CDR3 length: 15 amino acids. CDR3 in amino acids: CASSSGLGYSETQYF. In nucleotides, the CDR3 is TGTGCCAGCAGCTCCGGACTAGGGTACTCCGAGACCCAGTACTTC.

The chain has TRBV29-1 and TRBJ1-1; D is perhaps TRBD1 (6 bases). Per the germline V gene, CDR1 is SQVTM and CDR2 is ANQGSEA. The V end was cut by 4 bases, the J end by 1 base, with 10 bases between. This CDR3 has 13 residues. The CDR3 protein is CSVGRGGNTEAFF. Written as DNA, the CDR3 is TGCAGCGTTGGTCGAGGGGGGAACACTGAAGCTTTCTTT.

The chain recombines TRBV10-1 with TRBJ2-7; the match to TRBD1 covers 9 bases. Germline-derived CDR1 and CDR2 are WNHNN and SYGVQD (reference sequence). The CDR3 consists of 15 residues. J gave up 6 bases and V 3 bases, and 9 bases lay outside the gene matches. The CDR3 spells CASSDPGTGYREQYF. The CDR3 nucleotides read TGCGCCAGCAGTGATCCCGGGACAGGGTACCGCGAGCAGTACTTC.

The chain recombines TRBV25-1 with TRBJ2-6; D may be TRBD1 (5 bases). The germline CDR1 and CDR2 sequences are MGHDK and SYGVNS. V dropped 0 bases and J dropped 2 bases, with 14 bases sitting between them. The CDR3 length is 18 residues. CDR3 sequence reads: CASSEYGRGRAGANVLTF. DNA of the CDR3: TGTGCCAGCAGTGAATATGGAAGGGGCAGGGCTGGGGCCAACGTCCTGACTTTC.

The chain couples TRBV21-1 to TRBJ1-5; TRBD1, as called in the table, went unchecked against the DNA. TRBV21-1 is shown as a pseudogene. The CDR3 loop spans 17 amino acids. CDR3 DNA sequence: TGTGCCAGCGGAGACAGGGGGATTCCTTTTAGCAATCAGCCCCAGCATTTT. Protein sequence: CASGDRGIPFSNQPQHF.